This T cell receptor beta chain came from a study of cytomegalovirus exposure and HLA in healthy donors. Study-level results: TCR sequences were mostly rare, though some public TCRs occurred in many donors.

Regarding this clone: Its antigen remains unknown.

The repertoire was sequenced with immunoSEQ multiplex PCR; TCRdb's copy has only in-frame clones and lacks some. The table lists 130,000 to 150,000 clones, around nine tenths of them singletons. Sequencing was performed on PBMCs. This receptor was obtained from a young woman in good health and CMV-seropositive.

In nucleotides, the CDR3 is TGTGCCAGCAGGCGGGACAGGGGTGCCGAGCAGTACTTC. It codes for CASRRDRGAEQYF. V usage is TRBV6-1 and J usage is TRBJ2-7, with TRBD1 matching 10 bases. Germline CDR1 and CDR2: MNHNS and SASEGT. The CDR3 has 13 amino acids. V lost 6 bases and J lost 6; bases outside the gene matches: 5.